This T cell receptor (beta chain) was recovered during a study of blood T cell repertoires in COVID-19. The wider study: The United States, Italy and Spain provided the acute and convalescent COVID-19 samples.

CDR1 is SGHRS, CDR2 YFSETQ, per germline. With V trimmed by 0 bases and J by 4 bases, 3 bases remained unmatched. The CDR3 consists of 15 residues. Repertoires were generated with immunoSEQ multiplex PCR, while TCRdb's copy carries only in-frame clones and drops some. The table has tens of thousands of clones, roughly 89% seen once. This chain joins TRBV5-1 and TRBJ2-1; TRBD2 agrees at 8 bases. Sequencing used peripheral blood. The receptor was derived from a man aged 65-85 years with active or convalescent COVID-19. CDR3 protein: CASSLAGGAYNEQFF. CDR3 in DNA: TGCGCCAGCAGCTTGGCGGGAGGGGCTTACAATGAGCAGTTCTTC.